This T cell receptor (beta chain) appears in the sequencing data of a study of blood T cell repertoires in COVID-19. In this sample, this clone turned up a few times. The repertoire was sequenced with immunoSEQ multiplex PCR; TCRdb's copy has only in-frame clones and lacks some. This sample has about 220,000 clones, with over 70% found just once. CDR1 is MGHDK and CDR2 is SYGVNS in the germline V gene. Trimming pared 6 bases from V and 3 bases from J, leaving 16 bases between. CDR3 length: 15 amino acids. This rearrangement joins TRBV25-1 to TRBJ2-3; D remains unclear. Specimen: peripheral blood. The TCR sequence derives from a woman between 65 and 79 years old with acute or convalescent COVID-19. Written as DNA, the CDR3 is TGTGCCAGCAGGGGTTCTAGTTTAATAACAGATACGCAGTATTTT. This codes for CASRGSSLITDTQYF.